Below, 7 T cell receptor beta chains from the same sample are listed, as sequenced in a study of blood T cell repertoires in COVID-19 (dated by TCRdb to the early 2020s). The library relied on the immunoSEQ multiplex PCR assay. TCRdb retrieved this table from immuneACCESS and kept in-frame rearrangements only. Not all clones are present; in checked studies, unresolved V genes account for under half, and no reason is known for the remainder. The sample has approximately 110,000 clones on record, approximately 74% of them singletons. Clones ranked in the top ten supply 4.5% to 6% of the sample. Sequenced input: peripheral blood. Receptors were obtained from a man older than 75 with COVID-19, enrolled during active disease.

The chain carries TRBV28 and TRBJ2-7, with D maybe TRBD1 (6 bases). This CDR3 has 14 amino acids. Germline CDR1 reads MDHEN; CDR2 reads SYDVKM. With 6 bases removed from V and 8 bases from J, the gap between germline ends came to 20 bases. CDR3 nucleotides: TGTGCCAGCAGCTCAGGGGCTCCAGAGGCTAAGCAGTACTTC. Translation: CASSSGAPEAKQYF.

The table lists this clone with a few counts. This sequence joins TRBV6-5 and TRBJ2-7; TRBD2 is a possible D gene (6 bases). The CDR3 is 13 amino acids. The germline V gene has CDR1 MNHEY and CDR2 SVGAGI. V lost 8 bases and J 6 bases, leaving 17 bases between the germline ends. CDR3 nucleotides: TGTGCCAGCGGATCGACTAGGTGGGGCGAGCAGTACTTC. This gives the protein CASGSTRWGEQYF.

This clone was seen a single time. This chain joins TRBV5-4 and TRBJ2-7; possible D gene TRBD2, 5 bases. Germline CDR1 is SGHNT and CDR2 is YYREEE (reference sequence). Trimming took off 0 bases at V and 2 bases at J, with 6 bases between the two ends. This CDR3 has 13 amino acids. CDR3 DNA sequence: TGTGCCAGCAGCTTGGGGAGGCCCTACGAGCAGTACTTC. Its protein is CASSLGRPYEQYF.

V is TRBV28 and J is TRBJ1-1; 7 bases fit TRBD1. CDR1 MDHEN and CDR2 SYDVKM come from the germline V gene. Unmatched junction bases numbered 3, after V lost 5 bases and J lost 0 bases. CDR3 length: 14 residues. The CDR3 region is CASSRDRLNTEAFF. The CDR3 coding sequence is TGTGCCAGCAGTCGGGACAGACTGAACACTGAAGCTTTCTTT.

The chain carries TRBV6-5 and TRBJ1-4, with D maybe TRBD1 (5 bases). This CDR3 contains 12 residues. Trimming took off 6 bases at V and 7 bases at J, with 9 bases between the two ends. Germline V lookup: CDR1 MNHEY, CDR2 SVGAGI. In DNA, the CDR3 is TGTGCCAGCAGGAGCCAGGGTGAAAAACTGTTTTTT. Translated: CASRSQGEKLFF.

This clone has only a few counts. The chain has TRBV2 and TRBJ2-7, with TRBD2 matching over 8 bases. The CDR3 has 14 amino acids. The junction had 5 bases not matched to a gene; V was cut back by 6 bases and J by 1 base. Germline V CDR1 and CDR2: SNHLY, FYNNEI. The CDR3 nucleotides read TGTGCCAGCAGGAAGACTAGCGTTTCCTACGAGCAGTACTTC. It encodes CASRKTSVSYEQYF. The entire variable domain, with the rest obtained from reference TRBV2 and TRBJ2-7, is as follows: EPEVTQTPSHQVTQMGQEVILRCVPISNHLYFYWYRQILGQKVEFLVSFYNNEISEKSEIFDDQFSVERPDGSNFTLKIRSTKLEDSAMYFCASRKTSVSYEQYFGPGTRLTVT.

The V call is TRBV24-1, the J call TRBJ2-1; 12 bases align to TRBD1. The CDR3 runs 15 residues. The germline gives CDR1 KGHDR, CDR2 SFDVKD. J gave up 7 bases and V 7 bases, and 7 bases lay outside the gene matches. The CDR3 is CATRGQGAQGNEQFF. The CDR3 nucleotides read TGTGCCACCAGGGGACAGGGGGCCCAAGGGAATGAGCAGTTCTTC.